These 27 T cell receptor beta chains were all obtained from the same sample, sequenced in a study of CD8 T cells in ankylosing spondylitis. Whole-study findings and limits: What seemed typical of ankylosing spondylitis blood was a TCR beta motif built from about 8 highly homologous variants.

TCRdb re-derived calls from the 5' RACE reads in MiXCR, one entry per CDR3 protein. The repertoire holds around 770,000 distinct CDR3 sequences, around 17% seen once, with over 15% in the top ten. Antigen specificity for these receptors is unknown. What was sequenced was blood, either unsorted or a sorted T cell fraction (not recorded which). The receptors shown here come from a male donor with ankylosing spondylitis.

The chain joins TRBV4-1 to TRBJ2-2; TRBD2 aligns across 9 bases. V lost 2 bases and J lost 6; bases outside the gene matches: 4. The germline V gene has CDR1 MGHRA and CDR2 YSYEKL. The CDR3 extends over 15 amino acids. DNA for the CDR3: TGCGCCAGCAGCCAATATCAGCGGGGGGCCGGGGAGCTGTTTTTT. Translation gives CASSQYQRGAGELFF.

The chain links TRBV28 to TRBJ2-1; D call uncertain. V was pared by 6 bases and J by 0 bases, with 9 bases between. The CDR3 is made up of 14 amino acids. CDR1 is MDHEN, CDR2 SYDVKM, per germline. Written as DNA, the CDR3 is TGTGCCAGCAGATTCTTGAGCTCCTACAATGAGCAGTTCTTC. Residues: CASRFLSSYNEQFF.

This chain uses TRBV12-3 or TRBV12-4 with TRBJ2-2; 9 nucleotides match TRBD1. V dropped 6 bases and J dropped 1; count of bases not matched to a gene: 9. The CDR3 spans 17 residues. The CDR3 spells CASRVGTGTLNTGELFF. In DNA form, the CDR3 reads TGTGCCAGCAGGGTGGGGACAGGGACTTTGAACACCGGGGAGCTGTTTTTT.

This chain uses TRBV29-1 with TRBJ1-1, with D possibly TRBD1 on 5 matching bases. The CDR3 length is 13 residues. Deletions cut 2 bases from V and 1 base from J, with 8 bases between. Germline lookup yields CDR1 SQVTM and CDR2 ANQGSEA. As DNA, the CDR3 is TGCAGCGTTGAATACGGGGCGAACACTGAAGCTTTCTTT. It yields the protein CSVEYGANTEAFF. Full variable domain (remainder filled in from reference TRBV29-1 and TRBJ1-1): SAVISQKPSRDICQRGTSLTIQCQVDSQVTMMFWYRQQPGQSLTLIATANQGSEATYESGFVIDKFPISRPNLTFSTLTVSNMSPEDSSIYLCSVEYGANTEAFFGQGTRLTVV.

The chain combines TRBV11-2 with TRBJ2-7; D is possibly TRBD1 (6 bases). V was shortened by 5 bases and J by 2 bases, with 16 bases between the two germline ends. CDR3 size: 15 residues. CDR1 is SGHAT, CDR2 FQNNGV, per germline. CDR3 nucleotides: TGTGCCAGCAGCCCAGGACAGCCCATTCCCTACGAGCAGTACTTC. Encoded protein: CASSPGQPIPYEQYF.

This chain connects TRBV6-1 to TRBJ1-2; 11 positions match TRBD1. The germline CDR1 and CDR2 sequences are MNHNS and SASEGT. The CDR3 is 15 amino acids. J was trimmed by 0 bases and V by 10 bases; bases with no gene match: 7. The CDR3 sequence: CAIGGQGVANYGYTF. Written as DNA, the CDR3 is TGTGCCATAGGGGGACAGGGGGTAGCTAACTATGGCTACACCTTC.

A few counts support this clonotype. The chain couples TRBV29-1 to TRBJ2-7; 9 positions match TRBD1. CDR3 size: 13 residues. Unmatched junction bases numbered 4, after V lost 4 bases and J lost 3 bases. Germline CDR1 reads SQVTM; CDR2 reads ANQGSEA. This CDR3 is CSVGGQGSYEQYF. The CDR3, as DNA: TGCAGCGTTGGGGGACAGGGAAGCTACGAGCAGTACTTC.

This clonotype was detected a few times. CDR3 protein: CASSPLGTGGNYEQYF. The CDR3 DNA reads as TGTGCCAGCTCACCACTAGGGACAGGCGGGAACTACGAGCAGTACTTC. V usage is TRBV18 and J usage is TRBJ2-7; 8 bases match TRBD1. The CDR3 extends over 16 amino acids. Germline V gene lookup returns CDR1 KGHSH and CDR2 LQKENI. The V gene end was trimmed by 1 base and the J gene end by 3 bases; junction bases not matched to a gene: 8.

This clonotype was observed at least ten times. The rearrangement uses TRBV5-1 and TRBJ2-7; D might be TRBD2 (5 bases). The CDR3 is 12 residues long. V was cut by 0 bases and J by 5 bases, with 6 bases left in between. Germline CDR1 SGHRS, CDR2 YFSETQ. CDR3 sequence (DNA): TGCGCCAGCAGCTTGGACGGGGACGAGCAGTACTTC. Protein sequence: CASSLDGDEQYF. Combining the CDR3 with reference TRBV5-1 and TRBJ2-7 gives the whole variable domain KAGVTQTPRYLIKTRGQQVTLSCSPISGHRSVSWYQQTPGQGLQFLFEYFSETQRNKGNFPGRFSGRQFSNSRSEMNVSTLELGDSALYLCASSLDGDEQYFGPGTRLTVT.

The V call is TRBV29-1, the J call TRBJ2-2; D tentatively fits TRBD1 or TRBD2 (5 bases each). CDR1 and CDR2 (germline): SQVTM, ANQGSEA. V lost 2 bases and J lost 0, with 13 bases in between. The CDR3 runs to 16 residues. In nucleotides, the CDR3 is TGCAGCGTTGAACCTAGGGACCCCTCGAACACCGGGGAGCTGTTTTTT. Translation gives CSVEPRDPSNTGELFF.

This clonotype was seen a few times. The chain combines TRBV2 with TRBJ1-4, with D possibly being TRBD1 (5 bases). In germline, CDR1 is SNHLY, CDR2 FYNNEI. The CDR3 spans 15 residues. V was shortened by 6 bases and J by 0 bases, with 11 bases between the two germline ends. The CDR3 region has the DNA TGTGCCAGCAGCCAGACAGTTGCAACTAATGAAAAACTGTTTTTT. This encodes CASSQTVATNEKLFF.

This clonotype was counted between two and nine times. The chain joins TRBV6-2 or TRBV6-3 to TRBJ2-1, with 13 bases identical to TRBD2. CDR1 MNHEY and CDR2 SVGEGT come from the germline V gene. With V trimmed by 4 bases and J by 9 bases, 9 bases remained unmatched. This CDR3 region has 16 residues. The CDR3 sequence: CASSFVTSGRVSEQFF. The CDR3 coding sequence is TGTGCCAGCAGTTTCGTTACTAGCGGGAGGGTGAGTGAGCAGTTCTTC.

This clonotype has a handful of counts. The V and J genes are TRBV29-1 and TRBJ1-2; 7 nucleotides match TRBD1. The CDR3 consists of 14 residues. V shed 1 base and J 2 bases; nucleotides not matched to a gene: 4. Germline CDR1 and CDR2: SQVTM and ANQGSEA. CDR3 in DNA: TGCAGCGTTGAAGCGGGCAGGGGGAACTATGGCTACACCTTC. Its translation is CSVEAGRGNYGYTF.

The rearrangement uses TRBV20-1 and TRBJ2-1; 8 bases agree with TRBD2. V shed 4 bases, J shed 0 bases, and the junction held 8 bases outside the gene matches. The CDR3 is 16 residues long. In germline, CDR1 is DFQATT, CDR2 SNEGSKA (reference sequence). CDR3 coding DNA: TGCAGTGCTATCAGCCTAGCGGGTAGCTCCTACAATGAGCAGTTCTTC. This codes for CSAISLAGSSYNEQFF.

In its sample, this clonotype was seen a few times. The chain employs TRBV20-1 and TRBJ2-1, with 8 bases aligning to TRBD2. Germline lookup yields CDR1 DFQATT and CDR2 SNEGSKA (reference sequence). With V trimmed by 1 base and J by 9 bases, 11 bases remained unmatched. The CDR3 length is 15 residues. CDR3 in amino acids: CSARGGAGDYGEQFF. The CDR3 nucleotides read TGCAGTGCTAGAGGTGGAGCGGGAGATTACGGTGAGCAGTTCTTC.

The CDR3 nucleotides are TGCGCCAGCAGCCAAGCTGAGGGGTTGAACACTGAAGCTTTCTTT. It yields the protein CASSQAEGLNTEAFF. The V call is TRBV4-1, the J call TRBJ1-1; TRBD1 might be the D (5 bases). This CDR3 is 15 amino acids long. Germline V lookup: CDR1 MGHRA, CDR2 YSYEKL. Trimming cost V 1 base and J 0 bases, with 9 bases left between them.

CDR3: CASSLGQVVTEAFF. CDR3 DNA sequence: TGCGCCAGCAGCTTGGGACAGGTGGTCACTGAAGCTTTCTTT. V is TRBV5-1 and J is TRBJ1-1, with D perhaps matching TRBD1 (6 bases). The CDR3 consists of 14 residues. Germline V lookup: CDR1 SGHRS, CDR2 YFSETQ. V was clipped by 0 bases and J by 4 bases, with 10 bases between them.

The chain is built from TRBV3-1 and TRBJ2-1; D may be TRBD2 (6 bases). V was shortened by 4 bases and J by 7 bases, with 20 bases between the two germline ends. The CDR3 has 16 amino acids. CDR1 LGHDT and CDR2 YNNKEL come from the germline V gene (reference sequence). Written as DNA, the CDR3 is TGTGCCAGCAGCCCCACCTCTCCCGGCGGAGGGAATGAGCAGTTCTTC. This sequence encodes CASSPTSPGGGNEQFF.

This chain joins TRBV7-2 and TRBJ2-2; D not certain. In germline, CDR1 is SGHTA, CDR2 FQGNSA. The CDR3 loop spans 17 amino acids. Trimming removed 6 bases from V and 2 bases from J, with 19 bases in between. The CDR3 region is CASRGDPNSPNTGELFF. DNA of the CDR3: TGTGCCAGCAGAGGAGACCCTAATTCCCCCAACACCGGGGAGCTGTTTTTT.

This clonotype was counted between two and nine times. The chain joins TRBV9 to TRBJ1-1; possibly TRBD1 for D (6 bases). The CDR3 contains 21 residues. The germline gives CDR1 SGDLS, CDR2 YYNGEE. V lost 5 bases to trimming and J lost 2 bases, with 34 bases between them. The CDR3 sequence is CASRRRGTSTFEKPFNTEAFF. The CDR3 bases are TGTGCCAGCAGGCGAAGGGGGACCTCAACCTTCGAAAAACCTTTTAACACTGAAGCTTTCTTT.

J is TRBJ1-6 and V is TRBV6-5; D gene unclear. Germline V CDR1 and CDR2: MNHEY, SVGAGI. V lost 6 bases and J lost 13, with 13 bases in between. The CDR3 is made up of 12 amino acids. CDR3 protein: CASSSRDGPLHF. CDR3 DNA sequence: TGTGCCAGCAGCTCCCGTGACGGTCCCCTCCACTTT.

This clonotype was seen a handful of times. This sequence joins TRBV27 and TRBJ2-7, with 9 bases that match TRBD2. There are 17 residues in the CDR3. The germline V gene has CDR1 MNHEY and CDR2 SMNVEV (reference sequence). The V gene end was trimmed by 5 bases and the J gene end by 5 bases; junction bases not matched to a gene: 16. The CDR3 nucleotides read TGTGCCAGCAGTCTCCGATTTGGGACTAGCTCTTTAGACGAGCAGTACTTC. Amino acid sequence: CASSLRFGTSSLDEQYF.

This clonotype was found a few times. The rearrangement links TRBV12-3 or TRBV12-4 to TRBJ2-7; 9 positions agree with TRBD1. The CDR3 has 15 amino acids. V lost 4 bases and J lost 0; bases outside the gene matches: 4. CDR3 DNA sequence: TGTGCCAGCAGTTCCGACAGGGGGATCTCCTACGAGCAGTACTTC. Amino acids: CASSSDRGISYEQYF.

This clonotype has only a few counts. The CDR3 spells CASSQGDLGIGYTF. The CDR3 DNA is TGCGCCAGCAGCCAGGGGGATTTGGGTATTGGCTACACCTTC. The V call is TRBV4-1, the J call TRBJ1-2, with TRBD1 as a possible D gene (5 bases). The germline V and J ends were trimmed by 3 bases and 7 bases, with 15 bases remaining between them. Per germline, CDR1 MGHRA and CDR2 YSYEKL. The CDR3 extends over 14 amino acids.

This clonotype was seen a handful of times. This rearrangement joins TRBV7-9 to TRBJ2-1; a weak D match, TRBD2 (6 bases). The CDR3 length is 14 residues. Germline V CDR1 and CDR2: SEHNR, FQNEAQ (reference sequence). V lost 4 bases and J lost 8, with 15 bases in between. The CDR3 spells CASSSGLTWDEQFF. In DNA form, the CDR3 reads TGTGCCAGCAGCTCGGGACTTACCTGGGATGAGCAGTTCTTC.

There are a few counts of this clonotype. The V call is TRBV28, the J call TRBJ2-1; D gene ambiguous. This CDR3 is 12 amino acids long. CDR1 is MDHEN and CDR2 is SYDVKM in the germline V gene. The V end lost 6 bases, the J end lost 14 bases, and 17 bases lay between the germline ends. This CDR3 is CASRSGRVFKFF. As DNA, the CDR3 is TGTGCCAGCAGGTCGGGCCGAGTGTTTAAGTTCTTC.

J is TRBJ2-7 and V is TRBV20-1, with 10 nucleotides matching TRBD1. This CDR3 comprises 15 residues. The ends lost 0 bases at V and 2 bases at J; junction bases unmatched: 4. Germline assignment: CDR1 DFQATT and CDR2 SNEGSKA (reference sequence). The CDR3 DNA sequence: TGCAGTGCTAGAGATAAAGGACAGGGGGCCTACGAGCAGTACTTC. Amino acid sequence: CSARDKGQGAYEQYF.